This T cell receptor beta chain is from a study of T cell repertoires in cytomegalovirus infection. Study-wide background: CMV infection plus the matching HLA type was flagged by public TCR beta signatures.

TCRdb recomputed calls from the reads with MiXCR, one row per CDR3 protein. The repertoire holds 450,000 to 600,000 distinct CDR3 sequences, with 42% as singletons. Germline V gene data show CDR1 as LGHNA and CDR2 as YNFKEQ. The CDR3 totals 14 residues. Trimming stripped 0 bases from V and 2 bases from J, with 7 bases between. A note on this clonotype: Its antigen remains unknown.

This clonotype was obtained from a human donor in good health (CMV status not recorded). Some clones in this sample may be carry-over from other donors' samples. The sample here was cultured PBMCs, taken from culture after CMV antigen stimulation. The chain uses TRBV4-2 and TRBJ1-2; D unresolved. Written as DNA, the CDR3 is TGTGCCAGCAGCCAAGATGGTCAGAACTATGGCTACACCTTC. Protein: CASSQDGQNYGYTF.